These 15 T cell receptor beta chains were all obtained from the same sample, sequenced in a study of blood T cells in healthy people across ages. Through a sample-barcoded 5' primer and a J-beta primer mix, a second PCR was run for about 7 to 12 cycles. MiXCR was run by TCRdb on the 5' RACE reads, yielding one entry per CDR3 protein. The table includes about 540,000 distinct CDR3 sequences, less than 25% detected once. The sample also formed part of further work on T cells of mothers and their children.

The source material was blood. These receptors were collected from a boy aged 5-17 years in good health.

The J gene is TRBJ2-5, the V gene TRBV2; D might be TRBD1 (6 bases). The DNA matches TRBJ2-7 better at its end, which makes the J call doubtful. The CDR3 has 12 amino acids. Germline CDR1 SNHLY, CDR2 FYNNEI. The CDR3 loop is CASGKQGYEQYF. CDR3 nucleotides: TGTGCCAGCGGAAAACAGGGCTACGAGCAGTACTTC.

The V call is TRBV27, the J call TRBJ2-7, with 7 bases matching TRBD2. V was clipped by 2 bases and J by 1 base; unmatched bases: 8. Germline V CDR1 and CDR2: MNHEY, SMNVEV (reference sequence). This CDR3 region has 16 residues. CDR3 region: CASSLRGGGRSYEQYF. In DNA, the CDR3 is TGTGCCAGCAGTTTACGGGGCGGGGGTCGTTCCTACGAGCAGTACTTC.

This clonotype came up a few times. V usage is TRBV7-3 and J usage is TRBJ2-5, with 7 bases lining up with TRBD1. The J call may be incorrect, as the DNA end agrees better with TRBJ2-7. This CDR3 is 14 amino acids long. Germline CDR1 is SGHTA and CDR2 is FQGTGA. The CDR3 is CASSSRQGLDEQYF. In nucleotides, the CDR3 is TGTGCCAGCAGCTCGCGACAGGGTCTAGACGAGCAGTACTTC.

The chain couples TRBV2 to TRBJ2-5; 7 bases agree with TRBD2. V lost 8 bases and J lost 5; bases outside the gene matches: 17. The CDR3 is made up of 16 amino acids. Germline values: CDR1 SNHLY, CDR2 FYNNEI. CDR3 nucleotide sequence: TGTGCCAGCTTAGGCCTAAGCGGGGCCCCTGGGGAGACCCAGTACTTC. Protein: CASLGLSGAPGETQYF. Variable domain in full (rest from reference TRBV2 and TRBJ2-5): EPEVTQTPSHQVTQMGQEVILRCVPISNHLYFYWYRQILGQKVEFLVSFYNNEISEKSEIFDDQFSVERPDGSNFTLKIRSTKLEDSAMYFCASLGLSGAPGETQYFGPGTRLLVL.

The chain combines TRBV7-8 with TRBJ1-3, with 8 bases matching TRBD1. Trimming took 4 bases from V and 4 from J; bases not matched to a gene: 6. The CDR3 is made up of 15 amino acids. CDR1 is SGHVS, CDR2 FQNEAQ, per germline. The CDR3 here is CASSSDRVSGNTIYF. The CDR3 DNA is TGTGCCAGCAGCTCGGACAGGGTCTCAGGAAACACCATATATTTT.

The chain is built from TRBV27 and TRBJ2-7, with 9 bases lining up with TRBD1. Germline V lookup: CDR1 MNHEY, CDR2 SMNVEV (reference sequence). The V segment lost 5 bases and the J segment 0 bases; nucleotides outside the gene matches: 11. This CDR3 region has 17 residues. CDR3 bases: TGTGCCAGCAGTCCAGGACAGGGGTCCGCTTTCTCCTACGAGCAGTACTTC. This translates into CASSPGQGSAFSYEQYF.

The chain is built from TRBV20-1 and TRBJ2-1; 7 bases agree with TRBD2. The germline CDR1 and CDR2 sequences are DFQATT and SNEGSKA (reference sequence). With V trimmed by 0 bases and J by 5 bases, 7 bases remained unmatched. The CDR3 has 15 residues. CDR3 coding DNA: TGCAGTGCTAGAGATGGGGGGAGGGTAGACAATGAGCAGTTCTTC. It codes for CSARDGGRVDNEQFF.

This clonotype has a handful of counts. The chain employs TRBV21-1 and TRBJ2-7; TRBD2, the D gene given by the table, was not confirmed from the DNA. TRBV21-1 is given as a pseudogene. This CDR3 is 15 amino acids long. This CDR3 reads CASSKLAWSSYEQYF. In nucleotides, the CDR3 is TGTGCCAGCAGCAAACTAGCCTGGAGCTCCTACGAGCAGTACTTC.

The V call is TRBV5-1, the J call TRBJ2-2, with 12 bases that match TRBD2. J gave up 6 bases and V 4 bases, and 7 bases lay outside the gene matches. Germline assignment: CDR1 SGHRS and CDR2 YFSETQ. This CDR3 region has 16 residues. CDR3 DNA sequence: TGCGCCAGCAGCCCGACTAGCGGGGGTCCGCCCGGGGAGCTGTTTTTT. Its protein product is CASSPTSGGPPGELFF.

The chain joins TRBV12-3 or TRBV12-4 to TRBJ2-7, with D uncertain. The CDR3 contains 14 residues. Trimming left V 3 bases short and J 3 bases short, with 12 bases between. The CDR3 DNA reads as TGTGCCAGCAGTTTGCGCCCGGTCGACTACGAGCAGTACTTC. This gives the protein CASSLRPVDYEQYF.

V usage is TRBV20-1 and J usage is TRBJ1-2; 7 bases agree with TRBD1. The germline gives CDR1 DFQATT, CDR2 SNEGSKA (reference sequence). The CDR3 spans 14 residues. V shed 6 bases, J shed 0 bases, and the junction held 7 bases outside the gene matches. The CDR3 is CSAPDTGANYGYTF. The CDR3 bases are TGCAGTGCCCCGGATACAGGGGCTAACTATGGCTACACCTTC.

The CDR3 sequence is CASSETLPADLTDTQYF. The CDR3 DNA is TGTGCCAGCAGTGAAACGTTGCCAGCGGACCTCACAGATACGCAGTATTTT. V gene TRBV2 combines with J gene TRBJ2-3, with D possibly TRBD2 on 5 matching bases. Germline CDR1 SNHLY, CDR2 FYNNEI. V shed 2 bases and J shed 2 bases, with 17 bases lying between them. This CDR3 is built from 17 residues.

This clonotype came up a few times. The V gene is TRBV15, the J gene TRBJ2-1, with 7 bases matching TRBD1. The CDR3 length is 16 residues. With 0 bases clipped from V and 5 bases from J, the junction kept 7 bases outside the gene matches. From germline, CDR1 is LNHNV and CDR2 YYDKDF (reference sequence). Here the CDR3 reads CATSREGAGGHNEQFF. In DNA, the CDR3 is TGTGCCACCAGCAGAGAGGGGGCAGGGGGTCACAATGAGCAGTTCTTC.

This chain joins TRBV7-9 and TRBJ2-5, with TRBD2 identical over 7 bases. Germline V gives CDR1 SEHNR, CDR2 FQNEAQ (reference sequence). The CDR3 spans 16 residues. Losses at the gene ends were 6 bases for V and 2 bases for J; bases not matched to a gene: 12. In nucleotides, the CDR3 is TGTGCCAGCAGTCTCTGGGAGGGGCTTTCACAAGAGACCCAGTACTTC. Encoded protein: CASSLWEGLSQETQYF.

The V and J genes are TRBV12-3 or TRBV12-4 and TRBJ1-5; 7 bases are shared with TRBD1. The junction had 3 bases not matched to a gene; V was cut back by 3 bases and J by 4 bases. This CDR3 has 14 amino acids. Written as DNA, the CDR3 is TGTGCCAGCAGTTTGACAGGGACAAATCAGCCCCAGCATTTT. Its protein is CASSLTGTNQPQHF.